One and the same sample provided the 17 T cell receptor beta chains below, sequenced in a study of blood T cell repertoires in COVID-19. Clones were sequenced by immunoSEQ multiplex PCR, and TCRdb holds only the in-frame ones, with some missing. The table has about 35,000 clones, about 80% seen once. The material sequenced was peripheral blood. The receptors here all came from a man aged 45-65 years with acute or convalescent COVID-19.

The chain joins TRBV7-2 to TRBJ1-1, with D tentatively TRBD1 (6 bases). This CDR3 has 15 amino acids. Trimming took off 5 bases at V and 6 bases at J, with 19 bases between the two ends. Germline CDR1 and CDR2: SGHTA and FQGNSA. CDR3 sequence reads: CASSPPRGDTPEAFF. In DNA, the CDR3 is TGTGCCAGCAGCCCTCCTAGAGGGGACACGCCTGAAGCTTTCTTT.

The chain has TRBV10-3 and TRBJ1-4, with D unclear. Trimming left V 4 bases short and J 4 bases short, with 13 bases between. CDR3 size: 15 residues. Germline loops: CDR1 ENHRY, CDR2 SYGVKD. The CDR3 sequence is CAISAEGGLNEKLFF. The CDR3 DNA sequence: TGTGCCATCAGTGCCGAGGGAGGACTTAATGAAAAACTGTTTTTT.

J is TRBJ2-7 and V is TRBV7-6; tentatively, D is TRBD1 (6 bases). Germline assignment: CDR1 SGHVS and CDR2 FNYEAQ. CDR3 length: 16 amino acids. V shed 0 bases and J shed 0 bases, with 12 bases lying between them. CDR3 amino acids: CASSLALNRVSYEQYF. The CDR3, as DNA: TGTGCCAGCAGCTTAGCGCTAAACAGGGTCTCCTACGAGCAGTACTTC. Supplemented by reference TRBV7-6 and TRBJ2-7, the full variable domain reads GAGVSQSPRYKVTKRGQDVALRCDPISGHVSLYWYRQALGQGPEFLTYFNYEAQQDKSGLPNDRFSAERPEGSISTLTIQRTEQRDSAMYRCASSLALNRVSYEQYFGPGTRLTVT.

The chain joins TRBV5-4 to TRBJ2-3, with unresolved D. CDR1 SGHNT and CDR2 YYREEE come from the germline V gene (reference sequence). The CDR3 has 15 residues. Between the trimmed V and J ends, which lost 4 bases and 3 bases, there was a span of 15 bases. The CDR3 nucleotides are TGTGCCAGCAGCCCTGGCTTGCAAATGACAGATACGCAGTATTTT. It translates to CASSPGLQMTDTQYF. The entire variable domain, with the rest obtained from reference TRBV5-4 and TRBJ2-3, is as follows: ETGVTQSPTHLIKTRGQQVTLRCSSQSGHNTVSWYQQALGQGPQFIFQYYREEENGRGNFPPRFSGLQFPNYSSELNVNALELDDSALYLCASSPGLQMTDTQYFGPGTRLTVL.

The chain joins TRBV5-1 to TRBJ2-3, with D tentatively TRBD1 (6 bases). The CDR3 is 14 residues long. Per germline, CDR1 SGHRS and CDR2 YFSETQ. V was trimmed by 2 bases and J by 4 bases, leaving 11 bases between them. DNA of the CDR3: TGCGCCAGCAGCTTTCGGGACACCTCAGATACGCAGTATTTT. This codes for CASSFRDTSDTQYF.

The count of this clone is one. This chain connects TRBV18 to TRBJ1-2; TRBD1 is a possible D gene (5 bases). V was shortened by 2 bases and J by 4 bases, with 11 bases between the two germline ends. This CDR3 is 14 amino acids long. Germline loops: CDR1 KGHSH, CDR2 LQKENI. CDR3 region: CASSPSGEGYGYTF. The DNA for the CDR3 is TGTGCCAGCTCACCATCGGGGGAGGGCTATGGCTACACCTTC.

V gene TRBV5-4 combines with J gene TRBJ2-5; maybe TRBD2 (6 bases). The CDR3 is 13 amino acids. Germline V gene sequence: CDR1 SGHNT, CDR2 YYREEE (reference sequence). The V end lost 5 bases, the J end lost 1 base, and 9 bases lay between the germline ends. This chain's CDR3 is CASRTGLQETQYF. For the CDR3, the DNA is TGTGCCAGCAGAACGGGACTCCAAGAGACCCAGTACTTC.

The CDR3 coding sequence is TGTGCCAGTAGTATCGAACAGGGAGTGACCTACGAGCAGTACTTC. Translating it yields CASSIEQGVTYEQYF. The chain has TRBV19 and TRBJ2-7; D may be TRBD1 (6 bases). CDR1 is LNHDA and CDR2 is SQIVND in the germline V gene (reference sequence). This CDR3 is 15 amino acids long. Trimming left V 3 bases short and J 2 bases short, with 14 bases between.

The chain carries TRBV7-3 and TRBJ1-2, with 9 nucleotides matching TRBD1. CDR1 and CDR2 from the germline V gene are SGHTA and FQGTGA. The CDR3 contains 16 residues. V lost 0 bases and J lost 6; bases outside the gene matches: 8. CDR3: CASSLTPRTGADGYTF. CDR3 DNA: TGTGCCAGCAGCTTAACTCCCCGGACAGGGGCGGATGGCTACACCTTC.

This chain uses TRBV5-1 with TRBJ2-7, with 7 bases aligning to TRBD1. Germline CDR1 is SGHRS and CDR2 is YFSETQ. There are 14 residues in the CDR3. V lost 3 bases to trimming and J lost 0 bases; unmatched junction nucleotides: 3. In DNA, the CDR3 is TGCGCCAGCAGCTCACAGGGGAACTCCTACGAGCAGTACTTC. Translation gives CASSSQGNSYEQYF.

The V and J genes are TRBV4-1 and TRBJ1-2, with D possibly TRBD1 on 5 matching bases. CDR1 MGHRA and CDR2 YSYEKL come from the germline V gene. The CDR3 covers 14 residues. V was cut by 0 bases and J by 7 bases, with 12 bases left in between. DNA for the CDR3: TGCGCCAGCAGCCAAGACAGGGAGGGCGGTGGCTACACCTTC. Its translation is CASSQDREGGGYTF.

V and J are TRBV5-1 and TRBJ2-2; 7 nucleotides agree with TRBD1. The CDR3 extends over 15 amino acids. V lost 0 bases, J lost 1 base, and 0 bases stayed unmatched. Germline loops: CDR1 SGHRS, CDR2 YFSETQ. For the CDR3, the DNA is TGCGCCAGCAGCTTGGGGACAGGGAACACCGGGGAGCTGTTTTTT. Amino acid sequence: CASSLGTGNTGELFF.

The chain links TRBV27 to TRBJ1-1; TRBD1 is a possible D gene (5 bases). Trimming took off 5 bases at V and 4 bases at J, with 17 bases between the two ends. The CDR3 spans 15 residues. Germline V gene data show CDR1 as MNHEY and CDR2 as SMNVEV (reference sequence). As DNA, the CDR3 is TGTGCCAGCAGTCCCCGGGGGGGGTGGGGCACTGAAGCTTTCTTT. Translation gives CASSPRGGWGTEAFF.

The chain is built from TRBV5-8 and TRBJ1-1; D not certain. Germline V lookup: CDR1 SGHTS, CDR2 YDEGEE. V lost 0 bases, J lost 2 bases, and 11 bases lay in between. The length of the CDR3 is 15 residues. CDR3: CASSLGRRANTEAFF. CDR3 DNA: TGTGCCAGCAGCTTGGGACGGAGAGCAAACACTGAAGCTTTCTTT.

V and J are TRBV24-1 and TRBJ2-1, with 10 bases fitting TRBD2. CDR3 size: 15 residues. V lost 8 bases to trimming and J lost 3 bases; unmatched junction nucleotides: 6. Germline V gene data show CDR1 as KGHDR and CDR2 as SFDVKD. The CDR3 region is CATKTGTSVYNEQFF. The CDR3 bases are TGTGCCACCAAAACCGGGACTAGCGTCTACAATGAGCAGTTCTTC.

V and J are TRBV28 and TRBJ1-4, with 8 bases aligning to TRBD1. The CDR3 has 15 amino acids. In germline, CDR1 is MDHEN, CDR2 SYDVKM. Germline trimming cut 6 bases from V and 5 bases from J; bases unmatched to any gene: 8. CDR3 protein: CASRDWDRKNEKLFF. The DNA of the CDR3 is TGTGCCAGCAGGGACTGGGACAGGAAAAATGAAAAACTGTTTTTT.

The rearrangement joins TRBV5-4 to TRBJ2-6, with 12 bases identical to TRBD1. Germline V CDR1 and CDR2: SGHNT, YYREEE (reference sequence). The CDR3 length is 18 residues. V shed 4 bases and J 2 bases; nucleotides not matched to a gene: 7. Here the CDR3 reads CASSGGQGAQTGANVLTF. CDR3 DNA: TGTGCCAGCAGCGGGGGACAGGGGGCCCAAACTGGGGCCAACGTCCTGACTTTC. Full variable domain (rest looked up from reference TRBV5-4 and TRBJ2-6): ETGVTQSPTHLIKTRGQQVTLRCSSQSGHNTVSWYQQALGQGPQFIFQYYREEENGRGNFPPRFSGLQFPNYSSELNVNALELDDSALYLCASSGGQGAQTGANVLTFGAGSRLTVL.